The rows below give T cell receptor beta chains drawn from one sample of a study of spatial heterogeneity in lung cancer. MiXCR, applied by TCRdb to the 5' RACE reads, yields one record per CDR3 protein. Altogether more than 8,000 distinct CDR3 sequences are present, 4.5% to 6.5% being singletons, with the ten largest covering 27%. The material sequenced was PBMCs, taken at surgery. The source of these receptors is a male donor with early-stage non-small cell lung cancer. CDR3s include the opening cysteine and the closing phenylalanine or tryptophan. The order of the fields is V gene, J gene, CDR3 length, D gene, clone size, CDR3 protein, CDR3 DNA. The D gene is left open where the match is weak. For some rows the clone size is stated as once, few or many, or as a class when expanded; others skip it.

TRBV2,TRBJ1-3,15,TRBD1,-,CASSEQGVAGNTIYF,TGTGCCAGCAGTGAACAGGGGGTAGCCGGAAACACCATATATTTT
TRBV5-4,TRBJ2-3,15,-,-,CASSTKEGTRDTQYF,TGTGCCAGCAGCACCAAGGAGGGAACGAGGGATACGCAGTATTTT
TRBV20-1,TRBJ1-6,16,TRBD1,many,CSADPTGISYNSPLHF,TGCAGTGCCGACCCGACAGGGATCTCCTATAATTCACCCCTCCACTTT
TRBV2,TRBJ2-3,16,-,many,CASSRAGTTPTDTQYF,TGTGCCAGCAGTCGGGCGGGGACAACCCCCACAGATACGCAGTATTTT
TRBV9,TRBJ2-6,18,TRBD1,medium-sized,CASSVVPGTGAGANVLTF,TGTGCCAGCAGCGTAGTACCCGGGACAGGGGCTGGGGCCAACGTCCTGACTTTC
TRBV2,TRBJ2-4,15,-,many,CASSDRGPAKNIQYF,TGTGCCAGCAGTGACAGGGGCCCAGCCAAAAACATTCAGTACTTC
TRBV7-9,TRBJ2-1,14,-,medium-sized,CASSFERRGNEQFF,TGTGCCAGCAGCTTCGAGCGACGGGGGAATGAGCAGTTCTTC
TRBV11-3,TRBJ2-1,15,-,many,CASSLGESSYNEQFF,TGTGCCAGCTCCCTGGGGGAGAGCTCCTACAATGAGCAGTTCTTC
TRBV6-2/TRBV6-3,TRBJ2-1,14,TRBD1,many,CASTARQGWNEQFF,TGTGCCAGCACCGCACGACAGGGGTGGAATGAGCAGTTCTTC
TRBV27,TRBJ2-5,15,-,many,CASSLKGMRQETQYF,TGTGCCAGCAGTTTAAAGGGGATGAGGCAAGAGACCCAGTACTTC
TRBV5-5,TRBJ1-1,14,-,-,CASSWTGGSTEAFF,TGTGCCAGCAGCTGGACCGGGGGGAGCACTGAAGCTTTCTTT
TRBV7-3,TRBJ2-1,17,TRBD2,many,CASSPSGPAGYAMKQFF,TGTGCCAGCAGCCCCTCCGGGCCAGCGGGGTATGCAATGAAGCAGTTCTTC
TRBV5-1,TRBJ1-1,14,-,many,CASSLTTSNTEAFF,TGCGCCAGCAGCCTGACAACCTCGAACACTGAAGCTTTCTTT
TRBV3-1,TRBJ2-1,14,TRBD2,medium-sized,CASSQGLAGFEQFF,TGTGCCAGCAGCCAAGGACTAGCGGGATTTGAGCAGTTCTTC
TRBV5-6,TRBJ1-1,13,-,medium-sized,CASSLGMNTEAFF,TGTGCCAGCAGCTTGGGTATGAACACTGAAGCTTTCTTT
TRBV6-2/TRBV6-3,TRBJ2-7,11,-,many,CASRVSYEQYF,TGTGCCAGCCGGGTCTCCTACGAGCAGTACTTC